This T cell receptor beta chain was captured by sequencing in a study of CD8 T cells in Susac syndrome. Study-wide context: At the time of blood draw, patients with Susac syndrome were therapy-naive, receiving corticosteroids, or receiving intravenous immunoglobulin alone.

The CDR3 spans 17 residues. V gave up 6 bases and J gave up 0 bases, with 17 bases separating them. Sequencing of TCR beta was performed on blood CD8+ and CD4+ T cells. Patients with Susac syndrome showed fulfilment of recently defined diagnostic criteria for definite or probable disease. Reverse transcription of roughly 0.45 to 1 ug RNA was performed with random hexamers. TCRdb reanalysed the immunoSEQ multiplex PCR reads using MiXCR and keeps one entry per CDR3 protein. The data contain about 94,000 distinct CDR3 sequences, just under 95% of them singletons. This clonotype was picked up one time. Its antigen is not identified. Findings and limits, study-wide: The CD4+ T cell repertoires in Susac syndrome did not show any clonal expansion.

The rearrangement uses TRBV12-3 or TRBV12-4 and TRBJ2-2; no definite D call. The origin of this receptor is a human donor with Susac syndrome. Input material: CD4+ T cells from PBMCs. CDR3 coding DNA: TGTGCCAGCAGCCCACTACAATTAAGCGCGAACACCGGGGAGCTGTTTTTT. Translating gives CASSPLQLSANTGELFF.